Reported below is one T cell receptor (beta chain). The sample belongs to a study of shared clonotypes between healthy human individuals. In the study's own analysis: Filtering differed for immunoSEQ, which gave only junction sequences without quality scores. Here immunoSEQ multiplex PCR was the method, and the copy in TCRdb shows in-frame clones only, minus some. The V and J calls and clone size were taken over from that table, and D and trimming were inferred from the DNA. Of about 660,000 clones in the sample, around 74% were seen once. Trimming took 5 bases from V and 6 from J; bases not matched to a gene: 4. Looked up from germline, CDR1 is MNHEY and CDR2 is SMNVEV (reference sequence). The CDR3 has 14 residues.

Material: memory CD4+ T cells sorted from blood. Noted subset: CD45RA-negative fraction. This sequence was found in a woman aged 25 to 39 in good health. The rearrangement uses TRBV27 and TRBJ2-1; 10 nucleotides agree with TRBD1. This chain's CDR3 is CASSRRTGGNEQFF. Here the CDR3 DNA reads TGTGCCAGCAGTAGAAGGACAGGGGGCAATGAGCAGTTCTTC.